The 22 T cell receptor beta chains below come from one sample, sequenced in a study of blood T cell repertoires in COVID-19. TCRdb's copy holds only in-frame clones and misses some; the assay was immunoSEQ multiplex PCR. The data hold a few hundred thousand clones, with approximately 75% observed a single time. The sample consisted of PBMCs or T cells enriched from blood (not recorded which). Receptors were obtained from a man aged 35 to 55 who had recovered from COVID-19.

The CDR3 region is CASSPGTSGRREQFF. CDR3 in DNA: TGTGCCAGCAGTCCCGGGACTAGCGGGAGACGGGAGCAGTTCTTC. This chain joins TRBV6-5 and TRBJ2-1; 14 bases are a match to TRBD2. Germline-derived CDR1 and CDR2 are MNHEY and SVGAGI. The CDR3 is made up of 15 amino acids. The ends lost 5 bases at V and 10 bases at J; junction bases unmatched: 7.

V gene TRBV12-5 combines with J gene TRBJ2-3; TRBD1 matches at 7 bases. V dropped 5 bases and J dropped 3; count of bases not matched to a gene: 2. The CDR3 extends over 13 amino acids. Germline CDR1 and CDR2: LGHNT and FRNRAP. Here the CDR3 reads CASGLTGTDTQYF. The CDR3 nucleotides read TGTGCTAGTGGTCTGACAGGGACAGATACGCAGTATTTT.

This chain connects TRBV28 to TRBJ1-5; TRBD1 is a possible D gene (5 bases). Looked up from germline, CDR1 is MDHEN and CDR2 is SYDVKM. V was trimmed by 8 bases and J by 1 base, leaving 12 bases between them. The CDR3 extends over 14 amino acids. CDR3 residues: CASRIQGSNQPQHF. DNA of the CDR3: TGTGCCAGCCGGATTCAGGGAAGCAATCAGCCCCAGCATTTT.

This clone was seen once. The CDR3 DNA follows: TGTGCGGGGGGGAGGGAGATTAACTATGGCTACACCTTC. This codes for CAGGREINYGYTF. This chain connects TRBV2 to TRBJ1-2, with TRBD1 as a possible D gene (5 bases). The V gene's germline CDR1 is SNHLY and CDR2 FYNNEI. The CDR3 is 13 residues long.

CDR3 bases: TGTGCCAGCAGCGCGTGGACAGGGGATGGGTACGAGCAGTACTTC. This codes for CASSAWTGDGYEQYF. The chain uses TRBV9 and TRBJ2-7, with 9 positions matching TRBD1. Unmatched junction bases numbered 8, after V lost 3 bases and J lost 4 bases. The germline V gene encodes CDR1 SGDLS and CDR2 YYNGEE. The CDR3 contains 15 residues.

This clone appeared a few times. The CDR3 loop reads CASSQDGSATLYEQYF. CDR3 nucleotide sequence: TGTGCCAGCAGCCAAGATGGTAGCGCAACGTTGTACGAGCAGTACTTC. This chain connects TRBV4-2 to TRBJ2-7; D possibly corresponds to TRBD2 (5 bases). Between the trimmed V and J ends, which lost 0 bases and 4 bases, there was a span of 16 bases. The CDR3 covers 16 residues. The germline V gene has CDR1 LGHNA and CDR2 YNFKEQ.

This chain uses TRBV5-1 with TRBJ2-1; D is possibly TRBD2 (7 bases). Trimming cost V 0 bases and J 7 bases, with 11 bases left between them. The CDR3 contains 14 residues. In germline, CDR1 is SGHRS, CDR2 YFSETQ. In nucleotides, the CDR3 is TGCGCCAGCAGCTTGGAGGGGGGGTCGAATGAGCAGTTCTTC. It yields the protein CASSLEGGSNEQFF.

CDR3 DNA sequence: TGTGCCAGCAGCCGAAATAGCGGGAGAAACTACGAGCAGTACTTC. Translated, it gives CASSRNSGRNYEQYF. The chain joins TRBV7-7 to TRBJ2-7, with TRBD2 matching over 9 bases. The ends lost 5 bases at V and 3 bases at J; junction bases unmatched: 8. Per the germline V gene, CDR1 is SSHAT and CDR2 is FNYEAQ (reference sequence). The CDR3 is 15 residues long. Full variable domain (outside the CDR3, taken from reference TRBV7-7 and TRBJ2-7): GAGVSQSPRYKVTKRGQDVTLRCDPISSHATLYWYQQALGQGPEFLTYFNYEAQPDKSGLPSDRFSAERPEGSISTLTIQRTEQRDSAMYRCASSRNSGRNYEQYFGPGTRLTVT.

The genes are TRBV18 and TRBJ2-7, with 13 bases identical to TRBD2. Germline loops: CDR1 KGHSH, CDR2 LQKENI. The CDR3 consists of 15 residues. V shed 1 base, J shed 5 bases, and the junction held 2 bases outside the gene matches. The CDR3 region has the DNA TGTGCCAGCTCACCACTCGGACTAGCGGGGGACGAGCAGTACTTC. It translates to CASSPLGLAGDEQYF.

V is TRBV7-9 and J is TRBJ2-7, with 7 bases identical to TRBD2. The germline CDR1 and CDR2 sequences are SEHNR and FQNEAQ (reference sequence). Losses at the gene ends were 5 bases for V and 1 base for J; bases not matched to a gene: 8. CDR3 length: 15 amino acids. For the CDR3, the DNA is TGTGCCAGCAGCAAAAGCGGGACGGGATCCTACGAGCAGTACTTC. As protein: CASSKSGTGSYEQYF.

This clone was picked up one time. This chain joins TRBV5-4 and TRBJ2-2; 7 bases are a match to TRBD1. Germline trimming cut 0 bases from V and 4 bases from J; bases unmatched to any gene: 3. Germline loops: CDR1 SGHNT, CDR2 YYREEE (reference sequence). This CDR3 has 15 residues. This chain's CDR3 is CASSLEGAGTGELFF. In DNA, the CDR3 is TGTGCCAGCAGCTTGGAGGGGGCTGGCACCGGGGAGCTGTTTTTT.

This CDR3 reads CASSQETGRSPLHF. DNA of the CDR3: TGCGCCAGCAGCCAAGAGACAGGGAGGTCACCCCTCCACTTT. J is TRBJ1-6 and V is TRBV4-1; 7 bases are shared with TRBD1. The germline gives CDR1 MGHRA, CDR2 YSYEKL. V dropped 0 bases and J dropped 10; count of bases not matched to a gene: 3. This CDR3 has 14 amino acids.

The chain uses TRBV28 and TRBJ1-1; D may be TRBD1 (6 bases). CDR1 and CDR2 (germline): MDHEN, SYDVKM. Trimming stripped 10 bases from V and 4 bases from J, with 19 bases between. This CDR3 is 14 amino acids long. This chain's CDR3 is CATEQGEDGTEAFF. For the CDR3, the DNA is TGTGCCACTGAACAGGGTGAGGATGGCACTGAAGCTTTCTTT.

CDR3 bases: TGTGCCAGCAGCCGAGGGACAGGGAACTATGGCTACACCTTC. Translated: CASSRGTGNYGYTF. The rearrangement uses TRBV4-2 and TRBJ1-2; TRBD1 agrees at 9 bases. V lost 4 bases, J lost 2 bases, and 2 bases stayed unmatched. The germline V gene encodes CDR1 LGHNA and CDR2 YNFKEQ. The CDR3 contains 14 residues.

The J gene is TRBJ1-6, the V gene TRBV2; the match to TRBD1 covers 7 bases. The CDR3 extends over 13 amino acids. Trimming cost V 9 bases and J 10 bases; bases outside gene matches: 9. Per the germline V gene, CDR1 is SNHLY and CDR2 is FYNNEI. CDR3: CASRQGLRSPLHF. DNA for the CDR3: TGTGCCAGTAGACAGGGATTGAGGTCACCCCTCCACTTT.

The chain is built from TRBV6-4 and TRBJ1-5; TRBD1 is a possible D gene (5 bases). Germline V CDR1 and CDR2: MRHNA, SNTAGT. V was pared by 5 bases and J by 5 bases, with 10 bases between. This CDR3 is 13 amino acids long. The CDR3 here is CASSLWGDQPQHF. The DNA for the CDR3 is TGTGCCAGCAGTCTGTGGGGGGATCAGCCCCAGCATTTT.

V usage is TRBV5-4 and J usage is TRBJ2-7; maybe TRBD1 (5 bases). Deletions cut 5 bases from V and 1 base from J, with 10 bases between. Germline loops: CDR1 SGHNT, CDR2 YYREEE (reference sequence). The CDR3 has 13 amino acids. The CDR3 DNA follows: TGTGCCAGCAGTATGACAGCATCCTACGAGCAGTACTTC. Translating it yields CASSMTASYEQYF.

This clone was counted once. The chain combines TRBV20-1 with TRBJ1-2; unclear D gene. Trimming cost V 5 bases and J 6 bases, with 10 bases left between them. The CDR3 totals 11 residues. Germline CDR1 and CDR2: DFQATT and SNEGSKA (reference sequence). For the CDR3, the DNA is TGCAGTGCTCAAGAACAGAATGGCTACACCTTC. As protein: CSAQEQNGYTF.

The chain employs TRBV4-1 and TRBJ2-1, with 7 bases matching TRBD1. The V and J ends lost 4 bases and 6 bases, in that order; junction bases with no gene match: 12. CDR1 is MGHRA and CDR2 is YSYEKL in the germline V gene. The CDR3 runs 16 residues. The CDR3 protein is CASSLLTGTLVNEQFF. CDR3 sequence (DNA): TGCGCCAGCAGCCTGCTGACAGGGACGCTCGTCAATGAGCAGTTCTTC.

The V call is TRBV19, the J call TRBJ1-4; a possible D gene is TRBD1 (6 bases). The germline V gene has CDR1 LNHDA and CDR2 SQIVND (reference sequence). The CDR3 sequence is 17 residues long. Trimming cost V 3 bases and J 6 bases, with 20 bases left between them. The CDR3 DNA follows: TGTGCCAGTAGTATTTCGGGTATTCAGGGACAAGATGAAAAACTGTTTTTT. Residues: CASSISGIQGQDEKLFF.

The chain links TRBV4-1 to TRBJ2-1; 8 bases align to TRBD2. Germline assignment: CDR1 MGHRA and CDR2 YSYEKL. V lost 2 bases to trimming and J lost 12 bases; unmatched junction nucleotides: 6. The CDR3 spans 13 residues. For the CDR3, the DNA is TGCGCCAGCAGCCAAATTTGGGCGGGAGGGCAGTTCTTC. Encoded protein: CASSQIWAGGQFF.

This chain connects TRBV27 to TRBJ2-7, with TRBD1 as a possible D gene (5 bases). This CDR3 region has 15 residues. Per germline, CDR1 MNHEY and CDR2 SMNVEV (reference sequence). V was shortened by 6 bases and J by 0 bases, with 15 bases between the two germline ends. The CDR3 coding sequence is TGTGCCAGCAGAGGGGCCGCCGTGAGCTCCTACGAGCAGTACTTC. Its translation is CASRGAAVSSYEQYF.